This TCR beta chain is drawn from a study of blood T cell repertoires in COVID-19. Study context: Samples representing acute and convalescent COVID-19 were sourced from the United States, Italy and Spain.

Libraries were prepared by immunoSEQ multiplex PCR; TCRdb keeps only in-frame clonotypes and omits some of them. The table has approximately 220,000 clones, about 87% seen once; the top ten hold 2% to 3%. This clone was detected a few times. Trimming took 1 base from V and 4 from J, leaving 17 bases between them. CDR1 and CDR2 from the germline V gene are SGHDN and FVKESK. The CDR3 is 16 amino acids. Enrolled through a virtual design, the participants were between about 18 and 100 years of age and came from 24 US areas. Participants had their cohort set by participant-reported clinical history. This chain connects TRBV14 to TRBJ2-7; D remains unclear. Sequences were obtained from PBMCs or T cells enriched from blood (not recorded which). This TCR was sampled from a woman aged 25 to 45 with acute COVID-19. The CDR3: CASSQVYTESPYEQYF. The DNA for the CDR3 is TGTGCCAGCAGCCAAGTTTATACAGAGTCGCCATACGAGCAGTACTTC.